This T cell receptor beta chain is drawn from a study of human T cells and chemical hapten exposure (dated by TCRdb to 2020 to 2022). Regarding the research as a whole: For sensitization, 2% DPC in acetone was applied to a 2 cm by 2 cm area of upper inner arm skin. Weekly therapeutic DPC doses were additionally applied to the scalp of patients throughout the roughly 24-week study period. Patch testing was done on the upper back using Finn chambers containing 0.01% DPC, and results were scored after 6 days according to International Contact Dermatitis Research Group standards. Alopecia areata with under or over 50% scalp involvement, alopecia totalis and alopecia universalis were represented in the patient cohort, which was mostly female. Libraries were pooled for sequencing, and variation in per-sample TCR yields was attributed mainly to small differences in library volumes within the pool. In alopecia patients, the study followed how the peripheral blood TCR repertoire changed in vivo over primary and secondary sensitization to diphenylcyclopropenone (DPC), a hapten. Blood samples were taken from patients before sensitization (week 0) and at 2, 6 and about 24 weeks after DPC sensitization. Blood for TCR sequencing was provided by twenty-nine alopecia patients at one to four time points (pre-sensitization, 2, 6 and 24 weeks). Broad study findings and their caveats: Patch test score correlated positively with the number of PT1 expanded TCRs, reaching significance at thresholds 8, 16 and 32 but not at 4. Significantly more large CDR3 similarity clusters were formed by expanded TCRs than by pre-sensitization or healthy control sets, consistent with antigen-driven responses. Because all patients had alopecia, a presumed autoimmune disease, the immune response of the patients might differ from that of healthy individuals. No change with DPC sensitization was found in the number of TCRs above 1 in 1000 frequency, and no evidence of global repertoire structure alterations was found. Repeated subsampling changed both the strength of the expansion versus patch-test correlation and the threshold at which the correlation became significant.

To note about this clonotype: There is no known antigen for this receptor. Nothing much larger sits one base from this clone, and base qualities are not available.

The time point label on this specimen signifies: patch test 1, 2 weeks after DPC sensitization. This sample's treatment or condition label indicates: therapeutic diphenylcyclopropenone sensitization with weekly scalp DPC. At every patch-test visit, the blood draw took place before the patch test was put on. Eligible patients were aged 18 to 70, diagnosed with alopecia, deemed suitable for DPC therapy, and excluded if pregnant. Total RNA was extracted from unfractionated whole blood that had been collected in Tempus Blood RNA tubes. The library was produced with RACE. TCRdb shows the sequencer as NextSeq 500. During library preparation, unique molecular identifiers were attached to individual cDNA molecules so that TCRs could be counted quantitatively and reproducibly. Both TCR alpha and TCR beta chains were sequenced from each blood RNA sample. The published analysis was carried out like this. The median number of TCRs per sample was 95,638, ranging from roughly 23,224 to 690,600. The Decombinator software suite was used to annotate the V, J and CDR3 of the TCR reads. For the PS versus PT1 abundance plots, all samples were subsampled to the same number of TCRs (28,000). Expanded TCRs were defined as absent before sensitization and observed at least eight times at the 2-week time point. The raw public data were reprocessed by TCRdb itself: fastp quality trimming at Q25, MiXCR clonotype calling, in-frame beta chains only. Entries are consolidated by CDR3 protein sequence, retaining the most common genes and DNA. The V and J calls and clone size are TCRdb's, not the authors'. This sample gives 150,000 to 200,000 distinct CDR3 sequences in total; approximately 15% of them show up just once. The leading ten clones occupy about 1.8% of the sample.

Source: whole blood, taken in connection with sensitization to the hapten diphenylcyclopropenone (DPC). This clonotype was sampled from a woman aged 25 to 39 with alopecia areata. Some clones in this sample may be carry-over from other donors' samples.

Read as DNA, the sequence is TGTGCCACCAGCCGACAGGGGGCTGCTCAGCCCCAGCATTTT. It specifies CATSRQGAAQPQHF. The receptor chain draws on TRBV15 and TRBJ1-5; 10 of the junction bases match TRBD1. Trimming removed 5 bases from V and 6 bases from J; the gene matches leave 4 bases unexplained. CDR1 and CDR2 (LNHNV, YYDKDF) derive from the germline V gene (reference sequence). The CDR3 covers 14 residues, taking in both the cysteine and the phenylalanine. The DNA shown is the 42-base CDR3, in frame from base 1.